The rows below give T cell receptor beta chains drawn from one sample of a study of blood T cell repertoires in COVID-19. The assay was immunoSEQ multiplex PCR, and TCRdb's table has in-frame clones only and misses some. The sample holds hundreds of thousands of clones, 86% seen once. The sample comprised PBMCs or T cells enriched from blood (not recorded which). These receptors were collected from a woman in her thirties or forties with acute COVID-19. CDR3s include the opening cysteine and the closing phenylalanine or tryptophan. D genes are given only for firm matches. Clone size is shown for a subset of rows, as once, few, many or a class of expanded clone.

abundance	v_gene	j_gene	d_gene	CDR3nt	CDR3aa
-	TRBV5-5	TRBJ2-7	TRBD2	TGTGCCAGCAGCCCTACTAGCGGGAGAGACGAGCAGTACTTC	CASSPTSGRDEQYF
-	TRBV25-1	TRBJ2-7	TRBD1	TGTGCCACCAGTGGGGACAGGGGGCCTTGGGTTTCCTACGAGCAGTACTTC	CATSGDRGPWVSYEQYF
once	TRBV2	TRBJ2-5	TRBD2	TGTGCCAGCAGTCCCGACTTACTAGCCGGGAGGGTGCGGGAGACCCAGTACTTC	CASSPDLLAGRVRETQYF
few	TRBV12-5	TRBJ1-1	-	TGTGCTAGTGGGCTCACCGGAGGGGTGGCTGAAGCTTTCTTT	CASGLTGGVAEAFF
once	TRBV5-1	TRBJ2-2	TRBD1	TGCGCCAGCAGCTTTGCCGGGACAGGGGCAGTTGTGGGCACCGGGGAGCTGTTTTTT	CASSFAGTGAVVGTGELFF
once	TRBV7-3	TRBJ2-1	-	TGTGCCAGCAGCTTAACCCCCCTAGCTCCCAATGAGCAGTTCTTC	CASSLTPLAPNEQFF
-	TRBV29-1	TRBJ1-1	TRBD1	TGCAGCGTTCCGGACAGGGGTCCCATGAACACTGAAGCTTTCTTT	CSVPDRGPMNTEAFF
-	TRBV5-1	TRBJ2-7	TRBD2	TGCGCCAGCAGCTTGGGGGCGGGACTAGCGGGATTGTTACCCTACGAGCAGTACTTC	CASSLGAGLAGLLPYEQYF
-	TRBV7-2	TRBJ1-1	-	TGTGCCAGCAGCTGGTTCGGGGTGAACACTGAAGCTTTCTTT	CASSWFGVNTEAFF
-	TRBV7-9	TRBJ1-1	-	TGTGCCAGCAGCTTACGGGGAAACACTGAAGCTTTCTTT	CASSLRGNTEAFF
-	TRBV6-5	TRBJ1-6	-	TGTGCCAGCAGTTTCCTGAGCTCCTATAATTCACCCCTCCACTTT	CASSFLSSYNSPLHF
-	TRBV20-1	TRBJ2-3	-	TGCAGTGCTAGTCTCGCAGATACGCAGTATTTT	CSASLADTQYF
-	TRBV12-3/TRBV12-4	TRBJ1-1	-	TGTGCCAGCAGGACCACAGGTGTCGTTGGAGCTTTCTTT	CASRTTGVVGAFF
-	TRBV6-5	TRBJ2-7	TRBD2	TGTGCCAGCAGTTATAGCCTAGCGGGAAACTACGAGCAGTACTTC	CASSYSLAGNYEQYF
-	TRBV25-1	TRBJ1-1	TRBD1	TGTGCCAGCAGTTCCCGGGACAGGGGGAACACTGAAGCTTTCTTT	CASSSRDRGNTEAFF
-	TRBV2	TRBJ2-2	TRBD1	TGTGCCAGCTGTCTCCCGGGGGACAGGGTGTACGCCGGGGAGCTGTTTTTT	CASCLPGDRVYAGELFF
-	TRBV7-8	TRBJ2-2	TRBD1	TGTGCCAGCAGCTTAGGCCAGGGGGAAAACACCGGGGAGCTGTTTTTT	CASSLGQGENTGELFF
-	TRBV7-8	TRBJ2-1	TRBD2	TGTGCCAGCAGCTCGGGGGGACGCCGAGCGGATGAGCAGTTCTTC	CASSSGGRRADEQFF
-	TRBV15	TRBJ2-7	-	TGTGCCACCAGCAGTGGCGGTCCCTACGAGCAGTACTTC	CATSSGGPYEQYF
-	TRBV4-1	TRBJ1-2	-	TGCGCCAGCAGCCAAGATCAGACGCGGGGGGACTATGGCTACACCTTC	CASSQDQTRGDYGYTF
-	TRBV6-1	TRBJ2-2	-	TGTGCCAGCAGTGACCCTATCACCGGGGAGCTGTTTTTT	CASSDPITGELFF
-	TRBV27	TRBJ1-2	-	TGTGCCAGCAGTTTCTCAGGGTCCTATGGCTACACCTTC	CASSFSGSYGYTF
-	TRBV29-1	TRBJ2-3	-	TGCAGCGTTGGGGGAGACGAAAGAGGCACAGATACGCAGTATTTT	CSVGGDERGTDTQYF
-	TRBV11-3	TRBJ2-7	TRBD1	TGTGCCAGCAGCTTAGAAGACAGGGATTTCGGTTACGAGCAGTACTTC	CASSLEDRDFGYEQYF
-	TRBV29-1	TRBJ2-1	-	TGCAGCGTCATAGGGGGAGTTGAGCAGTTCTTC	CSVIGGVEQFF
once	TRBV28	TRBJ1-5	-	TGTGCCAGCAGTTCCGCCACCTCAGGGGCCCAGCCCCAGCATTTT	CASSSATSGAQPQHF
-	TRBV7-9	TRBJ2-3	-	TGTGCCAGCACCAATGTGACTAGCACAGATACGCAGTATTTT	CASTNVTSTDTQYF
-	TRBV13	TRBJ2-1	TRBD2	TGTGCCAGCAGACGACGGGGGGTTCATGAGCAGTTCTTC	CASRRRGVHEQFF
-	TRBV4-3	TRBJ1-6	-	TGCGCCAGCAGCCAACAGGCCGGATATAATTCACCCCTCCACTTT	CASSQQAGYNSPLHF
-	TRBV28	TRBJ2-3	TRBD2	TGTGCCAGCAGTCTGGGGGGGAGCACAGATACGCAGTATTTT	CASSLGGSTDTQYF
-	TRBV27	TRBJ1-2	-	TGTGCCAGCAGTTTGCAGGGGCGCCTCAATGGCTACACCTTC	CASSLQGRLNGYTF
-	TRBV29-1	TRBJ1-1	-	TGCAGCGTTAGAAGGGGCACTGAAGCTTTCTTT	CSVRRGTEAFF
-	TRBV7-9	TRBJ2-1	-	TGTGCCAGCAGCGGGTGGGGAGGCAACAATGAGCAGTTCTTC	CASSGWGGNNEQFF
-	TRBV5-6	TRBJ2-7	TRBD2	TGTGCCAGCAGCTCCTCGGGGGGCTACGAGCAGTACTTC	CASSSSGGYEQYF
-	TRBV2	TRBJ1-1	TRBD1	TGTGCCAGCAGCGGCACCGGGACAGGGGTCGCTTTCTTT	CASSGTGTGVAFF
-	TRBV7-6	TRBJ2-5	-	TGTGCCAGCAGCTTAGAAGACATGGGGACCCAGTACTTC	CASSLEDMGTQYF
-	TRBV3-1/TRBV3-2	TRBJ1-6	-	TGTGCCAGCAGCCAAGATGTGGGAGTCCTCCACTTT	CASSQDVGVLHF
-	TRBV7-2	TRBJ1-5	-	TGTGCCAGCAGCCTAGGGACGCGGGGGATCGGGTATCAGCCCCAGCATTTT	CASSLGTRGIGYQPQHF
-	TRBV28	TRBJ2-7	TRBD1	TGTGCCAGCAGCCCAGGGGGACCCCCCCACGAGCAGTACTTC	CASSPGGPPHEQYF
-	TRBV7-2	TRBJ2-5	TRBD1	TGTGCCAGCAGCTTAGTCAGGGGGAGAGAGACCCAGTACTTC	CASSLVRGRETQYF
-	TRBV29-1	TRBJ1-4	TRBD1	TGCAGCGTTCCGGGACAGGGGGGCCCCGCAACTAATGAAAAACTGTTTTTT	CSVPGQGGPATNEKLFF
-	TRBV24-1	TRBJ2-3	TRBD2	TGTGCCACCAGTGATCCCGTGACGGGAGGGCGAGATACGCAGTATTTT	CATSDPVTGGRDTQYF
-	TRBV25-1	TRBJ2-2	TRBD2	TGTGCCAGCAGTGAAACTAGCGCGACCCCCGGGGAGCTGTTTTTT	CASSETSATPGELFF
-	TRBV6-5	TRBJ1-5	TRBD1	TGTGCCAGCAGCGTACAGGGGGAGATGAATCAGCCCCAGCATTTT	CASSVQGEMNQPQHF
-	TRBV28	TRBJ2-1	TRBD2	TGTGCCAGCAGAACGGGAGGGAACAACAATGAGCAGTTCTTC	CASRTGGNNNEQFF
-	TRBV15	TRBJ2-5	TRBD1	TGTGCCACCAGCAGGGATGGACAGGGACGGACCCAGTACTTC	CATSRDGQGRTQYF
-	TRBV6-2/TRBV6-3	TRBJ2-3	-	TGTGCCAGCAGTTACCCCGGGGTGGAGACAGATACGCAGTATTTT	CASSYPGVETDTQYF
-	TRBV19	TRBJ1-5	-	TGTGCCAGTAGTCTACGGGACATGAATCAGCCCCAGCATTTT	CASSLRDMNQPQHF
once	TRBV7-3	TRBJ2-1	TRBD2	TGTGCCAGCAGCTCCCAGGGACGGGGGGCCTACAATGAGCAGTTCTTC	CASSSQGRGAYNEQFF
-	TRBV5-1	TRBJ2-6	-	TGCGCCAGCAGCTTGGGAGGCTTCTCTGGGGCCAACGTCCTGACTTTC	CASSLGGFSGANVLTF
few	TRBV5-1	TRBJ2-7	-	TGCGCCAGCAGCTTGACGACTAGTGGCGAGCAGTACTTC	CASSLTTSGEQYF
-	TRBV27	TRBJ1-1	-	TGTGCCAGCAGTTTATCGGGGGCCGGCACTGAAGCTTTCTTT	CASSLSGAGTEAFF
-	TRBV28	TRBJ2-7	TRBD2	TGTGCCAGCAGTTTTCCCTCCGGGGGGGGGCCCCGCTACGAGCAGTACTTC	CASSFPSGGGPRYEQYF
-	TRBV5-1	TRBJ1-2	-	TGCGCCAGCAGCTTGGAACCTAGCTATGGCTACACCTTC	CASSLEPSYGYTF
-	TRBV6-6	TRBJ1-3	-	TGTGCCACCACAAACTCTGGAAACACCATATATTTT	CATTNSGNTIYF
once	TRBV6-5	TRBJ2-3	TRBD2	TGTGCCAGCAGGCGCTCGCGGGAGTATACAGATACGCAGTATTTT	CASRRSREYTDTQYF
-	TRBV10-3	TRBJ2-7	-	TGTGCCATCAGGTCCAGCGGTAACTCCTACGAGCAGTACTTC	CAIRSSGNSYEQYF
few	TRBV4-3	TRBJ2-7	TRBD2	TGCGCCAGCAGCCAAGAATACGGGAGGAGGGTCTACGAGCAGTACTTC	CASSQEYGRRVYEQYF
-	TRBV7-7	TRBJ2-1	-	TGTGCCAGCAGCTTAGCGTTAGGGGGTAATGAGCAGTTCTTC	CASSLALGGNEQFF